This T cell receptor beta chain was sequenced for a study of persistence of HIV-infected CD4 T cells. Study as a whole: Multiple blood draws of up to about 180 mL, except two donors with single leukapheresis. General study points: Antigen-responding cells were enriched for degenerate expanded CDR3beta sequences.

For this clone: Antigen unknown.

The immunoSEQ assay was version 4, run in survey mode. Using immunoSEQ multiplex PCR, the repertoire was profiled, and TCRdb retains in-frame clones only, with some absent. Seen here are 37,000 or so clones, approximately 80% observed once, and the top ten hold 1.6%. CDR1 LNHDA and CDR2 SQIVND come from the germline V gene (reference sequence). The V gene end was trimmed by 7 bases and the J gene end by 4 bases; junction bases not matched to a gene: 10. This CDR3 spans 15 amino acids. Cells were stimulated with CMV-infected fibroblast lysates at approximately 10 ug/mL. CD40L-negative CD69-negative CD45RO-high memory CD4+ T cells were sorted as populations depleted of antigen-responding cells.

The sample was CD4+ T cells sorted from PBMCs after approximately 18-hour stimulation, taken from a patient who received antiretroviral therapy. V and J are TRBV19 and TRBJ1-2, with 9 positions matching TRBD1. This receptor was identified in an adult man with HIV who was CMV-seropositive. CDR3: CASTLDRGKGYGYTF. The DNA of the CDR3 is TGTGCCAGTACCCTTGACAGGGGGAAAGGCTATGGCTACACCTTC.